This TCR beta chain comes out of a study of cytomegalovirus exposure and HLA in healthy donors. It was with 60 Vbeta and 13 Jbeta primers that the PCR ran. TCRdb keeps only in-frame clones here, not all; method: immunoSEQ multiplex PCR. The repertoire has 180,000 or so clones, around 81% of them found once; the top ten carry roughly 4.9%. Trimming removed 7 bases from V and 10 bases from J; junction bases left unmatched: 14. Per germline, CDR1 GTSNPN and CDR2 SVGIG (reference sequence). CDR3 length: 13 amino acids. The rearrangement links TRBV30 to TRBJ2-5; 8 nucleotides match TRBD1. This receptor was identified in a woman under 30 in good health and CMV-seropositive. Sequencing used PBMCs. CDR3 in DNA: TGTGCCTATAGGACAGGGACCGCAGAGGACCAGTACTTC. Translated: CAYRTGTAEDQYF.